This T cell receptor beta chain was sequenced in a study of cytomegalovirus exposure and HLA in healthy donors. The CDR3 loop spans 16 amino acids. The V and J ends lost 4 bases and 3 bases, in that order; junction bases with no gene match: 9. The germline gives CDR1 SGHRS, CDR2 YFSETQ. Primers included in the PCR were 60 Vbeta and 13 Jbeta primers. Clones were read by immunoSEQ multiplex PCR, and TCRdb kept only the in-frame ones, dropping some. The table lists some 250,000 clones, 75% to 85% of them singletons. Sequencing was carried out using PBMCs. This receptor was identified in a woman in her sixties in good health and CMV-seropositive. The gene calls are TRBV5-1 and TRBJ2-3; 9 bases match TRBD2. In DNA, the CDR3 is TGCGCCAGCAGCCGAATAGCGGGAGCCAAAACAGATACGCAGTATTTT. This sequence encodes CASSRIAGAKTDTQYF.